Shown below are 26 T cell receptor beta chains from a single sample sequenced in a study of shared clonotypes between healthy human individuals (dated by TCRdb to the early 2020s). The method behind the library was the immunoSEQ multiplex PCR assay. Here the immuneACCESS table is served through TCRdb, limited to in-frame sequences with V and J called. Missing clones are a known gap in these copies; in checked studies unresolved V genes cover under half, and the rest lacks a known reason. In all, the sample holds about half a million clones, and roughly 80% of those were seen once. Of the sample, approximately 11% falls within the top ten clones. Sequencing was carried out using PBMCs. These receptor sequences come from a woman in her thirties or forties in good health. Some clones in this sample may be carry-over from other donors' samples.

The genes are TRBV15 and TRBJ1-2; TRBD1 is a possible D gene (5 bases). The germline gives CDR1 LNHNV, CDR2 YYDKDF (reference sequence). The length of the CDR3 is 14 residues. Trimming left V 0 bases short and J 7 bases short, with 12 bases between. CDR3 amino acids: CATSRDQYGGGYTF. The CDR3 DNA follows: TGTGCCACCAGCAGAGATCAGTACGGGGGTGGCTACACCTTC.

The chain carries TRBV6-5 and TRBJ2-7, with 7 bases fitting TRBD1. Germline V lookup: CDR1 MNHEY, CDR2 SVGAGI. The CDR3 totals 14 residues. Trimming removed 0 bases from V and 2 bases from J; junction bases left unmatched: 1. CDR3 DNA: TGTGCCAGCAGTTACTCGACAGGGACCTACGAGCAGTACTTC. The encoded protein is CASSYSTGTYEQYF.

The chain couples TRBV5-1 to TRBJ1-4; D not certain. CDR3 length: 14 residues. Trimming took 0 bases from V and 5 from J, leaving 8 bases between them. CDR1 is SGHRS, CDR2 YFSETQ, per germline. CDR3 coding DNA: TGCGCCAGCAGCTTGGGAGGGTTCAATGAAAAACTGTTTTTT. It is translated as CASSLGGFNEKLFF.

As regards this clone: This likely reflects a read error, since a far larger clone is one base away. The V call is TRBV6-1, the J call TRBJ2-7; TRBD1 is a possible D gene (6 bases). The length of the CDR3 is 14 residues. CDR1 and CDR2 from the germline V gene are MNHNS and SASEGT. DNA of the CDR3: TGTGCCAGCAGTGACAGGGGCGAAACCTACGAGCAGCACTTC. This sequence encodes CASSDRGETYEQHF.

This clone appeared once. A read error likely explains this, since a far larger clone differs by one base. The chain employs TRBV10-3 and TRBJ1-1; perhaps TRBD1 as D (5 bases). The CDR3 consists of 16 residues. The germline V gene encodes CDR1 ENHRY and CDR2 SYGVKD. In nucleotides, the CDR3 is TGTGCCATCAGTCCCCGGGCGGGGAGTTTGGACACTGAAGCTCTCTTT. Its translation: CAISPRAGSLDTEALF.

V is TRBV19 and J is TRBJ1-1; tentatively, D is TRBD1 (5 bases). Trimming took off 6 bases at V and 0 bases at J, with 11 bases between the two ends. Germline assignment: CDR1 LNHDA and CDR2 SQIVND (reference sequence). The CDR3 extends over 14 amino acids. The CDR3, as DNA: TGTGCCAGTAGGGCGACAGTCATGAACACTGAAGCTTTCTTT. This codes for CASRATVMNTEAFF.

CDR3 in amino acids: CASSESGQETQYF. The CDR3 DNA reads TGTGCCAGCAGTGAATCAGGTCAAGAGACCCAGTACTTC. The chain employs TRBV25-1 and TRBJ2-5; D ambiguous. Germline CDR1 is MGHDK and CDR2 is SYGVNS. The CDR3 consists of 13 residues. V shed 1 base and J shed 2 bases, with 5 bases lying between them.

On this clone: A far bigger clonotype differs at one base, so this is likely a read error. The same CDR3 arises from other DNA sequences in this sample as well. Written as DNA, the CDR3 is TGTGCCAGCAGTTTTCGGGGGACGCTGAACACTGAGGCTTTCTTT. Amino acid sequence: CASSFRGTLNTEAFF. This chain joins TRBV28 and TRBJ1-1, with a tentative D call TRBD1 (5 bases). In germline, CDR1 is MDHEN, CDR2 SYDVKM. This CDR3 contains 15 residues. The whole variable domain, filled in from reference TRBV28 and TRBJ1-1, reads DVKVTQSSRYLVKRTGEKVFLECVQDMDHENMFWYRQDPGLGLRLIYFSYDVKMKEKGDIPEGYSVSREKKERFSLILESASTNQTSMYLCASSFRGTLNTEAFFGQGTRLTVV.

The chain employs TRBV29-1 and TRBJ1-4; D not certain. Trimming stripped 7 bases from V and 8 bases from J, with 11 bases between. Per germline, CDR1 SQVTM and CDR2 ANQGSEA. This CDR3 is 11 amino acids long. The CDR3 here is CSAVSLEKLFF. The DNA for the CDR3 is TGCAGCGCTGTCTCGCTAGAAAAACTGTTTTTT.

Remarks on this clone: This likely reflects a read error, since a far larger clone is one base away. The chain employs TRBV2 and TRBJ2-3; possibly TRBD1 for D (5 bases). From germline, CDR1 is SNHLY and CDR2 FYNNEI. This CDR3 has 14 residues. Trimming took 6 bases from V and 2 from J, leaving 12 bases between them. CDR3 protein: CASSDSLYTDTQYF. In DNA, the CDR3 is TGTGCCAGCAGCGACAGCCTCTACACAGATACGCAGTATTTT.

The chain joins TRBV18 to TRBJ2-3; D is perhaps TRBD2 (6 bases). The V gene's germline CDR1 is KGHSH and CDR2 LQKENI. The V gene lost 2 bases and the J gene lost 2 bases, with 11 bases spanning the gap. CDR3 length equals 15 residues. CDR3 in amino acids: CASSPGGALTDTQYF. The CDR3 bases are TGTGCCAGCTCACCAGGAGGGGCCCTCACAGATACGCAGTATTTT.

The chain recombines TRBV28 with TRBJ2-7; TRBD1 agrees at 8 bases. The CDR3 totals 16 residues. Germline trimming cut 2 bases from V and 4 bases from J; bases unmatched to any gene: 10. CDR1 and CDR2 (germline): MDHEN, SYDVKM. The CDR3 DNA is TGTGCCAGCAGTTTACGGGGGCAGGGGGCACGATACGAGCAGTACTTC. Its translation is CASSLRGQGARYEQYF.

The chain joins TRBV28 to TRBJ1-1; the D is unclear. CDR3 length equals 12 residues. V was cut by 0 bases and J by 7 bases, with 6 bases left in between. CDR1 MDHEN and CDR2 SYDVKM come from the germline V gene. The CDR3 is CASSLWNDEAFF. The CDR3 nucleotides read TGTGCCAGCAGTTTATGGAACGATGAAGCTTTCTTT.

This clone was detected a few times. V usage is TRBV7-6 and J usage is TRBJ1-2, with unresolved D. The V gene lost 5 bases and the J gene lost 1 base, with 8 bases spanning the gap. From germline, CDR1 is SGHVS and CDR2 FNYEAQ. This CDR3 comprises 13 residues. The CDR3 DNA sequence: TGTGCCAGCAGCCCAGATTATAACTATGGCTACACCTTC. Residues: CASSPDYNYGYTF.

V gene TRBV28 combines with J gene TRBJ2-3, with 7 bases aligning to TRBD1. The CDR3 loop spans 16 amino acids. V dropped 4 bases and J dropped 2; count of bases not matched to a gene: 9. Germline lookup yields CDR1 MDHEN and CDR2 SYDVKM. The CDR3 DNA is TGTGCCAGCAGTTCCCAGACAGGGCTGTACACAGATACGCAGTATTTT. Protein sequence: CASSSQTGLYTDTQYF.

This clone was picked up one time. V usage is TRBV2 and J usage is TRBJ1-1, with no clear D. This CDR3 has 11 residues. The V and J ends lost 7 bases and 11 bases respectively, with 14 bases between them. CDR1 SNHLY and CDR2 FYNNEI come from the germline V gene. Here the CDR3 reads CASKVRVGAFF. For the CDR3, the DNA is TGTGCCAGCAAAGTCCGGGTGGGGGCTTTCTTT.

V usage is TRBV25-1 and J usage is TRBJ2-5; D gene ambiguous. Gene TRBJ2-7 matches the end of the DNA better, so the J call may be wrong. The germline gives CDR1 MGHDK, CDR2 SYGVNS. There are 14 residues in the CDR3. CDR3 DNA: TGTGCCAGCAGCCCGAGGACGGCTTCCTACGAGCAGTACTTC. Encoded protein: CASSPRTASYEQYF.

In the case of this clone: The CDR3 does not close with the conserved phenylalanine or tryptophan, likely indicating a read error. The V call is TRBV7-2, the J call TRBJ1-5; D gene uncertain. Trimming left V 1 base short and J 0 bases short, with 13 bases between. The CDR3 has 17 residues. The germline CDR1 and CDR2 sequences are SGHTA and FQGNSA. CDR3 bases: TGTGCCAGCAGCTTAGTAGCAGTGGGCAGTAGCAATCAGCCCCAGCATTCT. Amino acid sequence: CASSLVAVGSSNQPQHS.

The V and J genes are TRBV10-3 and TRBJ2-3, with 7 bases matching TRBD2. The CDR3 length is 14 residues. CDR1 and CDR2 (germline): ENHRY, SYGVKD. J lost 5 bases, V lost 3 bases, and 5 bases had no gene match. The CDR3 loop is CAISDGGVGDTQYF. In DNA, the CDR3 is TGTGCCATCAGTGATGGGGGGGTTGGAGATACGCAGTATTTT.

Notes on this clone: Since a much larger clone is just one base distant, this may be a read error. This rearrangement joins TRBV19 to TRBJ1-5, with D unclear. The CDR3 is 15 residues long. With 3 bases removed from V and 4 bases from J, the gap between germline ends came to 13 bases. Germline loops: CDR1 LNHDA, CDR2 SQIVND (reference sequence). This chain's CDR3 is CASSMTGYRNQPQHF. The DNA for the CDR3 is TGTGCCAGTAGTATGACCGGTTATAGAAATCAGCCCCAGCATTTT.

This clone was seen just once. This rearrangement joins TRBV11-1 to TRBJ2-7, with D tentatively TRBD2 (6 bases). The V end lost 2 bases, the J end lost 7 bases, and 21 bases lay between the germline ends. The CDR3 totals 16 residues. Per germline, CDR1 SGHAT and CDR2 FQDESV (reference sequence). CDR3 in amino acids: CASSLMREALLGEQYF. Written as DNA, the CDR3 is TGTGCCAGCAGCTTAATGAGGGAGGCCCTCCTGGGGGAGCAGTACTTC.

The CDR3 DNA reads TGTGCCAGCTCACCAGGACCATCTGACACCGGGGAGCTGTTTTTT. This codes for CASSPGPSDTGELFF. The V gene is TRBV18, the J gene TRBJ2-2; no definite D call. Germline loops: CDR1 KGHSH, CDR2 LQKENI. The CDR3 contains 15 residues. Trimming took 2 bases from V and 3 from J, leaving 10 bases between them.

V gene TRBV5-4 combines with J gene TRBJ2-2; D gene ambiguous. Trimming shortened V by 2 bases and J by 3 bases, and 5 bases separated the two germline ends. Germline V lookup: CDR1 SGHNT, CDR2 YYREEE (reference sequence). The length of the CDR3 is 13 residues. The CDR3, as DNA: TGTGCCAGCAGCTTCCGGGACACCGGGGAGCTGTTTTTT. Residues: CASSFRDTGELFF.

The rearrangement links TRBV6-6 to TRBJ2-7, with 7 bases matching TRBD2. The CDR3 is 15 amino acids. In germline, CDR1 is MNHNY, CDR2 SVGAGI (reference sequence). The junction had 9 bases not matched to a gene; V was cut back by 6 bases and J by 1 base. The CDR3 loop reads CASSIGASGSYEQYF. DNA for the CDR3: TGTGCCAGCAGCATCGGTGCTAGCGGATCCTACGAGCAGTACTTC.

CDR3 bases: TGTGCCAGCAGTGAAGCGCTTATACAGCCGAGAGCTTTCTTT. It yields the protein CASSEALIQPRAFF. V is TRBV2 and J is TRBJ1-1; D ambiguous. This CDR3 has 14 residues. Germline CDR1 SNHLY, CDR2 FYNNEI. Trimming took 0 bases from V and 10 from J, leaving 15 bases between them. Full variable domain (remainder filled in from reference TRBV2 and TRBJ1-1): EPEVTQTPSHQVTQMGQEVILRCVPISNHLYFYWYRQILGQKVEFLVSFYNNEISEKSEIFDDQFSVERPDGSNFTLKIRSTKLEDSAMYFCASSEALIQPRAFFGQGTRLTVV.

Regarding this clone: A read error is likely here: a far larger clone is one base away. The rearrangement uses TRBV9 and TRBJ2-7; D ambiguous. Trimming removed 0 bases at V and 0 bases at J, with 10 bases between. The CDR3 is 15 residues long. Germline CDR1 reads SGDLS; CDR2 reads YYNGEE. CDR3 amino acids: CASSVGVVSSYEQYF. In DNA form, the CDR3 reads TGTGCCAGCAGCGTAGGCGTGGTGAGCTCCTACGAGCAGTACTTC.